The 20 T cell receptor beta chains given below trace back to one sample, sequenced in a study of blood T cell repertoires in COVID-19. Clones were sequenced by immunoSEQ multiplex PCR, and TCRdb holds only the in-frame ones, with some missing. The repertoire holds roughly 150,000 clones, roughly 80% seen once, with roughly a fifth in the top ten. The sequenced sample consisted of peripheral blood. The receptors were gathered from a woman of 80 years or more with acute or convalescent COVID-19.

This chain joins TRBV6-2 or TRBV6-3 and TRBJ1-2, with D possibly TRBD1 on 6 matching bases. The CDR3 extends over 13 amino acids. The germline CDR1 and CDR2 sequences are MNHEY and SVGEGT. Trimming took 4 bases from V and 3 from J, leaving 9 bases between them. CDR3 nucleotide sequence: TGTGCCAGCAGTTCTACAGGGTACTATGGCTACACCTTC. Residues: CASSSTGYYGYTF.

The chain is built from TRBV4-3 and TRBJ1-2; D unresolved. The ends were cut back, 4 bases at V and 2 bases at J, with 17 bases in the middle. Germline assignment: CDR1 LGHNA and CDR2 YSLEER. This CDR3 region has 16 residues. Here the CDR3 DNA reads TGCGCCAGCAGCCTCCTGGTCTCCTCAGTCAACTATGGCTACACCTTC. It codes for CASSLLVSSVNYGYTF.

The chain is built from TRBV13 and TRBJ2-7; 8 positions agree with TRBD1. V shed 0 bases, J shed 5 bases, and the junction held 9 bases outside the gene matches. The CDR3 length is 16 residues. Germline V gene data show CDR1 as PRHDT and CDR2 as FYEKMQ (reference sequence). The CDR3 loop reads CASSLGFSDRADEQYF. In nucleotides, the CDR3 is TGTGCCAGCAGCTTAGGGTTTTCGGACAGGGCGGACGAGCAGTACTTC.

The table lists this clone with a count of one. The V and J genes are TRBV19 and TRBJ2-2; 8 bases align to TRBD1. This CDR3 spans 14 amino acids. With 4 bases clipped from V and 7 bases from J, the junction kept 5 bases outside the gene matches. Germline assignment: CDR1 LNHDA and CDR2 SQIVND (reference sequence). The CDR3 sequence: CASSNGQGGGELFF. The CDR3 DNA sequence: TGTGCCAGTAGTAATGGACAGGGTGGCGGGGAGCTGTTTTTT.

The J gene is TRBJ1-6, the V gene TRBV10-3, with 8 bases fitting TRBD1. Germline CDR1 ENHRY, CDR2 SYGVKD. The trim removed 0 bases at V and 9 bases at J, leaving 1 base unmatched. This CDR3 region has 14 residues. The CDR3 region has the DNA TGTGCCATCAGTGAGTCGACAGGGGTTTCACCCCTCCACTTT. This translates into CAISESTGVSPLHF.

The genes are TRBV18 and TRBJ1-1; no clear D gene. The ends were cut back, 1 base at V and 0 bases at J, with 12 bases in the middle. Looked up from germline, CDR1 is KGHSH and CDR2 is LQKENI. CDR3 length equals 16 residues. The CDR3 is CASSPRAANLNTEAFF. The CDR3, as DNA: TGTGCCAGCTCACCACGTGCAGCGAACCTGAACACTGAAGCTTTCTTT.

The chain is built from TRBV19 and TRBJ1-5; weak D call: TRBD1 (5 bases). The V gene lost 6 bases and the J gene lost 3 bases, with 18 bases spanning the gap. This CDR3 region has 16 residues. Germline CDR1 is LNHDA and CDR2 is SQIVND (reference sequence). In DNA, the CDR3 is TGTGCCAGTAGAATCCGAGCTCTGGACACCAATCAGCCCCAGCATTTT. This encodes CASRIRALDTNQPQHF.

This sequence joins TRBV19 and TRBJ1-1; 7 bases agree with TRBD1. The trim removed 6 bases at V and 5 bases at J, leaving 9 bases unmatched. This CDR3 region has 14 residues. CDR1 is LNHDA, CDR2 SQIVND, per germline (reference sequence). Written as DNA, the CDR3 is TGTGCCAGTAGGGAGACAGGGTGGGGTACTGAAGCTTTCTTT. Translating it yields CASRETGWGTEAFF.

The chain couples TRBV7-9 to TRBJ2-2; tentatively, D is TRBD2 (5 bases). Germline CDR1 is SEHNR and CDR2 is FQNEAQ (reference sequence). The CDR3 has 16 residues. The V gene lost 1 base and the J gene lost 0 bases, with 9 bases spanning the gap. The CDR3 nucleotides are TGTGCCAGCAGCTTAGATCCCGGGACGAACACCGGGGAGCTGTTTTTT. Protein: CASSLDPGTNTGELFF.

The chain joins TRBV2 to TRBJ2-3; weak D call: TRBD2 (5 bases). V lost 3 bases and J lost 5, with 9 bases in between. Germline V lookup: CDR1 SNHLY, CDR2 FYNNEI. This CDR3 is built from 13 residues. Here the CDR3 DNA reads TGTGCCAGCAGTGACCCCGGGGAAGATACGCAGTATTTT. Amino acid sequence: CASSDPGEDTQYF.

The chain is built from TRBV5-6 and TRBJ1-1, with 8 bases matching TRBD1. This CDR3 has 15 amino acids. The trim removed 3 bases at V and 5 bases at J, leaving 9 bases unmatched. The germline gives CDR1 SGHDT, CDR2 YYEEEE. The CDR3 is CASSWARTGRTEAFF. The DNA of the CDR3 is TGTGCCAGCAGCTGGGCGAGGACAGGGCGAACTGAAGCTTTCTTT.

The V and J genes are TRBV6-5 and TRBJ2-7, with D perhaps TRBD1 (6 bases). V was pared by 3 bases and J by 2 bases, with 11 bases between. Germline CDR1 MNHEY, CDR2 SVGAGI. CDR3 size: 14 residues. This CDR3 reads CASSYSEGAYEQYF. CDR3 nucleotides: TGTGCCAGCAGTTATTCCGAGGGGGCCTACGAGCAGTACTTC.

V gene TRBV27 combines with J gene TRBJ1-1, with 8 bases lining up with TRBD1. Germline V gene lookup returns CDR1 MNHEY and CDR2 SMNVEV (reference sequence). The V gene end was trimmed by 3 bases and the J gene end by 0 bases; junction bases not matched to a gene: 3. The CDR3 extends over 15 amino acids. The CDR3 spells CASSFQGALNTEAFF. CDR3 bases: TGTGCCAGCAGTTTTCAGGGGGCGCTGAACACTGAAGCTTTCTTT.

In DNA, the CDR3 is TGTGCCAGCAGTCGGGTGGTGGGGGCAGGAAGAACTAATGAAAAACTGTTTTTT. Translated, it gives CASSRVVGAGRTNEKLFF. The J gene is TRBJ1-4, the V gene TRBV6-6; D is perhaps TRBD1 (6 bases). V lost 5 bases, J lost 1 base, and 20 bases lay in between. CDR1 MNHNY and CDR2 SVGAGI come from the germline V gene (reference sequence). There are 18 residues in the CDR3.

V and J are TRBV6-1 and TRBJ2-3; TRBD2 agrees at 10 bases. CDR1 and CDR2 (germline): MNHNS, SASEGT. The CDR3 extends over 16 amino acids. Trimming took 3 bases from V and 1 from J; bases not matched to a gene: 4. The CDR3 DNA is TGTGCCAGCAGTGATTGGCTAGCGGGAGGCACAGATACGCAGTATTTT. Translating gives CASSDWLAGGTDTQYF.

The chain combines TRBV4-2 with TRBJ2-7; TRBD1 matches 9 bases. The CDR3 totals 13 residues. J lost 10 bases, V lost 1 base, and 5 bases had no gene match. Germline-derived CDR1 and CDR2 are LGHNA and YNFKEQ. As DNA, the CDR3 is TGTGCCAGCAGCCAAGCCCCGGACAGGGGCCAGTACTTC. This gives the protein CASSQAPDRGQYF.

This rearrangement joins TRBV29-1 to TRBJ1-2; D is perhaps TRBD1 (5 bases). V shed 3 bases and J shed 4 bases, with 9 bases lying between them. Germline V gene data show CDR1 as SQVTM and CDR2 as ANQGSEA. The CDR3 covers 12 residues. DNA for the CDR3: TGCAGCGTTGACAGGGCCCTCTATGGCTACACCTTC. It specifies CSVDRALYGYTF. The full variable domain, its missing parts supplied by reference TRBV29-1 and TRBJ1-2, is SAVISQKPSRDICQRGTSLTIQCQVDSQVTMMFWYRQQPGQSLTLIATANQGSEATYESGFVIDKFPISRPNLTFSTLTVSNMSPEDSSIYLCSVDRALYGYTFGSGTRLTVV.

The chain uses TRBV5-6 and TRBJ1-1; maybe TRBD1 (5 bases). V shed 3 bases and J shed 8 bases, with 20 bases lying between them. The germline CDR1 and CDR2 sequences are SGHDT and YYEEEE. There are 15 residues in the CDR3. In DNA form, the CDR3 reads TGTGCCAGCAGCTCAATAAAAGGGGCCCTGAGGGAAGCTTTCTTT. This gives the protein CASSSIKGALREAFF.

The rearrangement uses TRBV12-3 or TRBV12-4 and TRBJ1-1; 9 bases align to TRBD1. The CDR3 is 12 residues long. Germline trimming cut 2 bases from V and 9 bases from J; bases unmatched to any gene: 1. CDR3 nucleotides: TGTGCCAGCAGTTTAACAGGGGGCCAAGCTTTCTTT. The encoded protein is CASSLTGGQAFF.

This clone appeared once. This chain connects TRBV30 to TRBJ2-3; the D gene is possibly TRBD2 (5 bases). This CDR3 has 13 amino acids. The germline CDR1 and CDR2 sequences are GTSNPN and SVGIG (reference sequence). Trimming removed 5 bases at V and 1 base at J, with 10 bases between. CDR3: CAWRPRGTDTQYF. The CDR3 bases are TGTGCCTGGCGCCCGCGGGGCACAGATACGCAGTATTTT.